Each of the 22 T cell receptor beta chains below was sequenced from the same sample in a study of T-cell reconstitution after alpha-beta-depleted transplantation in children (dated by TCRdb to the mid-2010s). The library relied on PCR. Sequenced on an Illumina HiSeq 2500. TCR libraries were prepared with molecular barcoding, using unique molecular identifiers to normalize TCRbeta repertoire quantification. The raw public reads went through TCRdb reprocessing: fastp at Q25, MiXCR clone calling, in-frame beta chains kept. For every CDR3 protein sequence, its rows merge into one entry that carries the most common genes and DNA. The sample table shows 450,000 to 600,000 distinct CDR3 sequences, and roughly 18% are seen once. The top ten clones comprise over 3% of the sample. The sample consisted of PBMCs from the stem cell graft donor, taken from the stem cell graft. These receptors were collected from a human donor who donated a stem cell graft to a child with acute lymphoblastic leukemia.

There are a few counts of this clonotype. The chain recombines TRBV27 with TRBJ2-7, with D unclear. Germline loops: CDR1 MNHEY, CDR2 SMNVEV (reference sequence). V lost 0 bases and J lost 0, with 3 bases in between. CDR3 length: 13 amino acids. The CDR3 DNA sequence: TGTGCCAGCAGTTTATCGACCTCCTACGAGCAGTACTTC. Amino acid sequence: CASSLSTSYEQYF.

The chain is built from TRBV13 and TRBJ2-7, with D perhaps matching TRBD2 (5 bases). The CDR3 runs to 14 residues. V shed 5 bases and J shed 2 bases, with 13 bases lying between them. The V gene's germline CDR1 is PRHDT and CDR2 FYEKMQ (reference sequence). CDR3 coding DNA: TGTGCCAGCAGCCCCCGCGAGGGTGCCTACGAGCAGTACTTC. The encoded protein is CASSPREGAYEQYF.

This clonotype was counted a few times. This chain joins TRBV5-1 and TRBJ1-1; D is uncertain. Trimming pared 3 bases from V and 6 bases from J, leaving 12 bases between. Per the germline V gene, CDR1 is SGHRS and CDR2 is YFSETQ. The CDR3 has 13 residues. CDR3 sequence (DNA): TGCGCCAGCAGCTGGGCGGGTGGGTCTGAAGCTTTCTTT. Translation: CASSWAGGSEAFF. Supplemented by reference TRBV5-1 and TRBJ1-1, the full variable domain reads KAGVTQTPRYLIKTRGQQVTLSCSPISGHRSVSWYQQTPGQGLQFLFEYFSETQRNKGNFPGRFSGRQFSNSRSEMNVSTLELGDSALYLCASSWAGGSEAFFGQGTRLTVV.

This clonotype has just a few counts. The rearrangement joins TRBV11-2 to TRBJ1-1; D is uncertain. Looked up from germline, CDR1 is SGHAT and CDR2 is FQNNGV. Trimming removed 5 bases at V and 3 bases at J, with 7 bases between. This CDR3 comprises 12 residues. The CDR3 loop reads CASSPIYTEAFF. In DNA, the CDR3 is TGTGCCAGCAGCCCCATATACACTGAAGCTTTCTTT.

This clonotype was seen only a few times. This sequence joins TRBV4-1 and TRBJ2-7; D is perhaps TRBD2 (6 bases). Trimming removed 2 bases at V and 0 bases at J, with 17 bases between. CDR3 length equals 17 residues. In germline, CDR1 is MGHRA, CDR2 YSYEKL. In DNA, the CDR3 is TGCGCCAGCAGCCAATCACCGGGACTTCTGAGCTCCTACGAGCAGTACTTC. This sequence encodes CASSQSPGLLSSYEQYF.

The chain recombines TRBV7-2 with TRBJ2-7; D tentatively fits TRBD1 or TRBD2 (5 bases each). The CDR3 extends over 14 amino acids. Germline CDR1 reads SGHTA; CDR2 reads FQGNSA. V shed 6 bases and J shed 5 bases, with 17 bases lying between them. The chain's CDR3 is CASRKRGVVDEQYF. The CDR3 region has the DNA TGTGCCAGCAGAAAGAGGGGAGTCGTCGACGAGCAGTACTTC.

The rearrangement uses TRBV9 and TRBJ2-7, with a possible D match to TRBD1 (5 bases). This CDR3 comprises 14 residues. The germline CDR1 and CDR2 sequences are SGDLS and YYNGEE. V dropped 0 bases and J dropped 2 bases, with 9 bases sitting between them. The CDR3 DNA follows: TGTGCCAGCAGCGTAGTAGGGGATGCCTACGAGCAGTACTTC. Amino acid sequence: CASSVVGDAYEQYF.

A few counts support this clonotype. V gene TRBV5-1 combines with J gene TRBJ1-4, with 7 bases fitting TRBD1. Trimming at V came to 7 bases and at J to 4 bases, leaving 13 bases not matched to a gene. Germline CDR1 SGHRS, CDR2 YFSETQ. There are 16 residues in the CDR3. The CDR3 is CASRTQPGQSNEKLFF. The CDR3 region has the DNA TGCGCCAGCCGCACTCAACCGGGACAGAGTAATGAAAAACTGTTTTTT.

This clonotype was counted between two and nine times. V gene TRBV20-1 combines with J gene TRBJ2-7; 7 positions match TRBD1. V gave up 8 bases and J gave up 3 bases; unmatched junction bases: 4. The CDR3 contains 11 residues. Looked up from germline, CDR1 is DFQATT and CDR2 is SNEGSKA (reference sequence). CDR3 residues: CSSGQLYEQYF. In DNA form, the CDR3 reads TGCAGTTCGGGACAGCTCTACGAGCAGTACTTC.

Only a few counts were recorded for this clonotype. The CDR3 nucleotides read TGTGCCAGCGACGGTTCAGGGCTCAGCAATCAGCCCCAGCATTTT. Translating gives CASDGSGLSNQPQHF. The J gene is TRBJ1-5, the V gene TRBV12-3 or TRBV12-4, with D perhaps TRBD1 (5 bases). The CDR3 has 15 amino acids. With 8 bases removed from V and 1 base from J, the gap between germline ends came to 15 bases.

This clonotype was detected only a few times. The chain is built from TRBV9 and TRBJ2-3, with TRBD2 matching 7 bases. CDR3 length equals 15 residues. From germline, CDR1 is SGDLS and CDR2 YYNGEE. The trim removed 2 bases at V and 2 bases at J, leaving 5 bases unmatched. The CDR3 loop reads CASSVAGAYTDTQYF. In nucleotides, the CDR3 is TGTGCCAGCAGCGTGGCGGGAGCGTACACAGATACGCAGTATTTT.

The genes are TRBV5-5 and TRBJ2-1, with 10 bases that match TRBD2. Per the germline V gene, CDR1 is SGHKS and CDR2 is YYEKEE (reference sequence). After removal of 4 bases from V and 8 bases from J, the junction contained 9 bases not matched to a gene. The CDR3 extends over 15 amino acids. Written as DNA, the CDR3 is TGTGCCAGCAGCACCCCAGCGGGAGGGTTGGATGAGCAGTTCTTC. Residues: CASSTPAGGLDEQFF.

In this sample, this clonotype turned up a few times. The chain couples TRBV7-2 to TRBJ2-2; D remains unclear. Trimming removed 2 bases from V and 5 bases from J, with 12 bases in between. From germline, CDR1 is SGHTA and CDR2 FQGNSA. CDR3 length: 15 residues. The CDR3 region has the DNA TGTGCCAGCAGCTTATCACCCAGTTATACCGGGGAGCTGTTTTTT. Amino acid sequence: CASSLSPSYTGELFF. The full variable domain, completed using reference TRBV7-2 and TRBJ2-2, is GAGVSQSPSNKVTEKGKDVELRCDPISGHTALYWYRQSLGQGLEFLIYFQGNSAPDKSGLPSDRFSAERTGGSVSTLTIQRTQQEDSAVYLCASSLSPSYTGELFFGEGSRLTVL.

In its sample, this clonotype was seen many times. The V and J genes are TRBV10-3 and TRBJ2-7; 8 bases match TRBD2. J lost 2 bases, V lost 0 bases, and 15 bases had no gene match. Germline CDR1 ENHRY, CDR2 SYGVKD. This CDR3 region has 19 residues. The CDR3 is CAISESASSGYGDPYEQYF. The CDR3 nucleotides read TGTGCCATCAGTGAGTCGGCGTCTAGCGGGTACGGGGATCCCTACGAGCAGTACTTC.

This clonotype was counted between two and nine times. The chain links TRBV12-3 or TRBV12-4 to TRBJ1-2, with D hard to call. This CDR3 spans 14 amino acids. V dropped 8 bases and J dropped 5 bases, with 18 bases sitting between them. In DNA form, the CDR3 reads TGTGCCAGCTCCTCATCCGGGATCCCTTATGGCTACACCTTC. Amino acid sequence: CASSSSGIPYGYTF.

This clonotype has just a few counts. This chain joins TRBV2 and TRBJ2-2, with 8 bases lining up with TRBD2. V lost 7 bases to trimming and J lost 0 bases; unmatched junction nucleotides: 1. The length of the CDR3 is 14 residues. The V gene's germline CDR1 is SNHLY and CDR2 FYNNEI. DNA for the CDR3: TGTGCCAGCACCGGGAGGGCGAACACCGGGGAGCTGTTTTTT. It encodes CASTGRANTGELFF.

V and J are TRBV11-2 and TRBJ1-1; D gene uncertain. Germline V gene data show CDR1 as SGHAT and CDR2 as FQNNGV. Trimming removed 7 bases from V and 1 base from J, with 13 bases in between. The CDR3 spans 14 residues. The CDR3 DNA is TGTGCCAGCATCAAGGACGGGGAGAACACTGAAGCTTTCTTT. It encodes CASIKDGENTEAFF.

The gene calls are TRBV6-5 and TRBJ1-2, with TRBD1 as a possible D gene (6 bases). Between the trimmed V and J ends, which lost 0 bases and 5 bases, there was a span of 19 bases. The CDR3 loop spans 17 amino acids. The germline V gene encodes CDR1 MNHEY and CDR2 SVGAGI. This CDR3 reads CASSYSLRVQGGYGYTF. The DNA of the CDR3 is TGTGCCAGCAGTTACTCCCTCCGCGTACAGGGAGGATATGGCTACACCTTC.

In this sample, this clonotype turned up many times. J is TRBJ1-1 and V is TRBV4-1, with D possibly matching TRBD1 (6 bases). Looked up from germline, CDR1 is MGHRA and CDR2 is YSYEKL. The V end was cut by 3 bases, the J end by 4 bases, with 12 bases between. This CDR3 comprises 14 residues. This CDR3 is CASSHVRGATEAFF. The CDR3 DNA reads TGCGCCAGCAGCCACGTTAGGGGGGCCACTGAAGCTTTCTTT.

The V and J genes are TRBV24-1 and TRBJ2-1; 7 positions agree with TRBD2. Germline CDR1 KGHDR, CDR2 SFDVKD. Trimming removed 9 bases from V and 3 bases from J; junction bases left unmatched: 13. This CDR3 comprises 16 residues. CDR3 sequence: CATSRRGSGSYNEQFF. DNA of the CDR3: TGTGCCACCTCGCGGCGGGGGTCGGGAAGCTACAATGAGCAGTTCTTC.

This chain uses TRBV6-2 or TRBV6-3 with TRBJ2-7; possibly TRBD2 for D (5 bases). The V and J ends lost 4 bases and 3 bases respectively, with 16 bases between them. The germline gives CDR1 MNHEY, CDR2 SVGEGT. The length of the CDR3 is 15 residues. DNA for the CDR3: TGTGCCAGCAGTTGCCGGTGGGAGCAGTGCTACGAGCAGTACTTC. It yields the protein CASSCRWEQCYEQYF.

The chain employs TRBV27 and TRBJ2-5; 14 bases are shared with TRBD2. The CDR3 has 19 amino acids. With 4 bases clipped from V and 2 bases from J, the junction kept 12 bases outside the gene matches. Germline CDR1 MNHEY, CDR2 SMNVEV (reference sequence). Here the CDR3 DNA reads TGTGCCAGCAGTTCCGGGACTAGCGGGAGTCCGATGGGGCAAGAGACCCAGTACTTC. It yields the protein CASSSGTSGSPMGQETQYF.